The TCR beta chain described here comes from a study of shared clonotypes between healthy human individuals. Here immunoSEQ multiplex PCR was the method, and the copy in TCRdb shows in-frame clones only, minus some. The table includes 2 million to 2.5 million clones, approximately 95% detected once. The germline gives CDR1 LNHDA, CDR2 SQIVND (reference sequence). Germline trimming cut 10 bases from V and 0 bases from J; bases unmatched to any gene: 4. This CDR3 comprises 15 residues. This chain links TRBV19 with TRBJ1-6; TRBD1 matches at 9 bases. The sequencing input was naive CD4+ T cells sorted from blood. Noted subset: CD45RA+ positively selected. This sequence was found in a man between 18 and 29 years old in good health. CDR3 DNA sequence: TGTGCCACCGGGACAGGGAGCTCCTATAATTCACCCCTCCACTTT. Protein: CATGTGSSYNSPLHF. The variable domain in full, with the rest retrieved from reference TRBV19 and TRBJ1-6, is DGGITQSPKYLFRKEGQNVTLSCEQNLNHDAMYWYRQDPGQGLRLIYYSQIVNDFQKGDIAEGYSVSREKKESFPLTVTSAQKNPTAFYLCATGTGSSYNSPLHFGNGTRLTVT.